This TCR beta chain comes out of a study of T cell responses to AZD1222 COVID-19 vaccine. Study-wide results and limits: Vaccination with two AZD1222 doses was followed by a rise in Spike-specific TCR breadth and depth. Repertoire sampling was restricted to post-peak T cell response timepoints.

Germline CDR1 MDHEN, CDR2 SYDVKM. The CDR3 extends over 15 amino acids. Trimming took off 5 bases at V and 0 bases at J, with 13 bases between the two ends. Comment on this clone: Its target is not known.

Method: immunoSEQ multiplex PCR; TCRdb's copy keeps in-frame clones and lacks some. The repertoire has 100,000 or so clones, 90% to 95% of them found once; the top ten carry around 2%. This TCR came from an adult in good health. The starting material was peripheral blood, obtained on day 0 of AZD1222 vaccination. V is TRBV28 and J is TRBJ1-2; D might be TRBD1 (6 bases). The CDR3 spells CASSLRTETNYGYTF. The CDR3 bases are TGTGCCAGCAGTCTCAGGACAGAGACTAACTATGGCTACACCTTC.